A selection of T cell receptor beta chains follows, all from one sample in a study of blood T cell repertoires in COVID-19. Assay: immunoSEQ multiplex PCR; the TCRdb copy retains only in-frame clones and omits some. This sample has around 150,000 clones, with approximately 92% found just once. The sample taken for sequencing was peripheral blood. These receptor sequences come from a woman aged 50 to 65 with acute or convalescent COVID-19. CDR3s leave out the opening cysteine and the closing phenylalanine or tryptophan.

J gene	V gene	CDR3 protein
TRBJ1-2	TRBV6-5	ASSYSFRTGAYGYT
TRBJ1-1	TRBV30	AWTLGLAGLMNTEAF
TRBJ1-6	TRBV15	ATSSRGNNSPLH
TRBJ1-3	TRBV9	ASSGTGTTGNTIY
TRBJ2-7	TRBV6-6	ASSYESPYEQY
TRBJ2-7	TRBV7-2	ASNLGGGSSYEQY
TRBJ2-5	TRBV6-5	ASSYGHLQETQY
TRBJ1-3	TRBV5-1	ASSSGQALGNTIY
TRBJ2-7	TRBV18	ASSGDRVSYEQY
TRBJ1-1	TRBV7-2	AERRGLNTEAF
TRBJ1-6	TRBV5-1	ASSLNRASDSPLH
TRBJ2-5	TRBV6-2/TRBV6-3	ASSYSPGQGEETQY
TRBJ1-5	TRBV19	ASSSWTGRARNQPQH
TRBJ2-1	TRBV12-3/TRBV12-4	ASSWGEYNEQF
TRBJ2-1	TRBV7-3	ASSPTGTADNEQF
TRBJ1-1	TRBV2	ASSRDRDDTEAF
TRBJ2-1	TRBV29-1	SVEPLNSGARDEQF
TRBJ2-7	TRBV7-8	ASSLRRQGKFEQY
TRBJ1-2	TRBV24-1	ATRGPGEGLGYT
TRBJ1-5	TRBV6-6	ASSNRDRLGREPQH
TRBJ1-2	TRBV11-3	ASSPRGRRNGYT
TRBJ2-7	TRBV7-9	ASSPLAGLHEQY
TRBJ2-7	TRBV3-1/TRBV3-2	ASSHSVEGSTQY
TRBJ1-1	TRBV7-9	ASSPYRGVDTEAF
TRBJ2-2	TRBV24-1	ATSENMSTGELF
TRBJ2-3	TRBV6-5	ASILAGTDTQY
TRBJ1-5	TRBV30	AWGGQGGQPQH
TRBJ1-6	TRBV23-1	ASSQSLRGDRGDSPLH
TRBJ1-2	TRBV19	ASSIDLQGRYGYT
TRBJ2-1	TRBV10-3	ATLGQGDYNEQF
TRBJ2-7	TRBV10-3	AISENTVGREQY
TRBJ2-1	TRBV30	AWGTSESSYNEQF
TRBJ1-6	TRBV7-2	ASSLVRGNSPLH
TRBJ1-3	TRBV28	ASSPPSSGNTIY
TRBJ1-6	TRBV18	ASSPGTGNSPLH
TRBJ1-2	TRBV6-5	ASSPGTGDYGYT
TRBJ2-3	TRBV7-2	ASSSRGFSTDTQY
TRBJ2-2	TRBV24-1	ATSDSSGTVGVRELF
TRBJ2-4	TRBV6-6	ATQGATSAKNIQY
TRBJ2-1	TRBV10-3	AISESGTRHEQF
TRBJ1-5	TRBV28	ASSLGGVSNQPQH
TRBJ1-2	TRBV9	ASSDRGGYGYT
TRBJ2-1	TRBV13	ASSLDGQGAPEQF
TRBJ1-1	TRBV9	ASSVSVLDNALNTEAF
TRBJ2-3	TRBV28	ASSFIAESTDTQY
TRBJ2-1	TRBV6-5	ASSYTGGPDEQF
TRBJ2-1	TRBV30	AWTRAGQGYNEQF